This TCR beta chain was recovered during a study of PD-1 blockade in classical Hodgkin lymphoma. Study at large: The study gave patients nivolumab 3 mg/kg intravenously every 2 weeks. Whole-study results and caveats: TCR diversity at baseline was reported to be reduced in newly diagnosed patients relative to healthy donors. The CD4+ diversity rise by C4D1 was clearest in complete responders.

On this clone itself: What it recognizes is unknown.

Measured with immunoSEQ multiplex PCR; TCRdb has only the in-frame clones, and not every one. The sample lists approximately 61,000 clones, more than 80% occurring once. Relapses following autologous stem cell transplantation were seen in all patients, with brentuximab vedotin exposure varying. The V and J ends lost 5 bases and 4 bases respectively, with 9 bases between them. The CDR3 loop spans 12 amino acids. The germline V gene encodes CDR1 SGHTA and CDR2 FQGNSA. The sequenced sample was peripheral blood mononuclear cells (PBMCs), obtained at baseline. The V gene is TRBV7-2, the J gene TRBJ2-7, with a weak D call TRBD1 (5 bases). The source of this sequence is a human donor with classical Hodgkin lymphoma. The CDR3 here is CASSRQRYEQYF. For the CDR3, the DNA is TGTGCCAGCAGCCGACAGAGATACGAGCAGTACTTC.